The clone carrying this T cell receptor beta chain has only a few counts. Antigen unknown. Produced via immunoSEQ multiplex PCR; TCRdb's table is partial and in-frame only. The sample lists more than 75,000 clones; approximately 71% were seen once. This entry is derived from a study of cytotoxic CD8 clonotypes in ibrutinib-treated CLL. The wider study: Response samples were obtained once patients had received a median approximately 11 months of treatment, range 6 to 36. Each sample contained, on average, under 270,000 productive templates and nearly 95,000 productive rearrangements. Findings and caveats of the study: Public clonotypes (which were uncommon) either contracted or remained stable on treatment.

V lost 4 bases and J lost 4; bases outside the gene matches: 10. The CDR3 spans 15 residues. The germline V gene has CDR1 MNHEY and CDR2 SMNVEV (reference sequence). The sequencing here drew on PBMCs, taken after 24 months of ibrutinib treatment. The sequence derives from a human donor with chronic lymphocytic leukemia. The chain has TRBV27 and TRBJ2-7, with TRBD2 matching over 7 bases. DNA of the CDR3: TGTGCCAGCAGTTCCCTGGCGGGAGCGACATACGAGCAGTACTTC. Its translation is CASSSLAGATYEQYF.